These 28 T cell receptor beta chains were all obtained from the same sample, sequenced in a study of shared clonotypes between healthy human individuals. TCRdb's copy holds only in-frame clones and misses some; the assay was immunoSEQ multiplex PCR. The sample holds about 2,200,000 clones, 93% seen once. CD45RO-negative cells were positively selected for CCR7, leaving out terminally differentiated effector memory CD45RA+ cells. The sequencing sample was made of naive CD8+ T cells from PBMCs. These receptors originate from a man between 18 and 29 years old in good health. Some clones in this sample may be carry-over from other donors' samples.

The rearrangement joins TRBV6-5 to TRBJ1-4, with a tentative D call TRBD1 (5 bases). CDR3 length: 15 amino acids. Looked up from germline, CDR1 is MNHEY and CDR2 is SVGAGI. Trimming took off 7 bases at V and 7 bases at J, with 19 bases between the two ends. The CDR3 spells CASTSAWGYGEKLFF. The DNA of the CDR3 is TGTGCCAGCACTTCCGCGTGGGGGTATGGTGAAAAACTGTTTTTT.

This clone was recorded a few times. Different DNA sequences within this sample yield the same CDR3. The chain recombines TRBV19 with TRBJ1-1; unclear D gene. Germline V gene data show CDR1 as LNHDA and CDR2 as SQIVND (reference sequence). V lost 3 bases to trimming and J lost 1 base, with 6 bases between them. This CDR3 region has 13 residues. As DNA, the CDR3 is TGTGCCAGTAGTATCGACTCGAACACTGAAGCTTTCTTT. This codes for CASSIDSNTEAFF. Variable domain in full (rest from reference TRBV19 and TRBJ1-1): DGGITQSPKYLFRKEGQNVTLSCEQNLNHDAMYWYRQDPGQGLRLIYYSQIVNDFQKGDIAEGYSVSREKKESFPLTVTSAQKNPTAFYLCASSIDSNTEAFFGQGTRLTVV.

The chain links TRBV6-1 to TRBJ2-3; 9 bases align to TRBD1. Germline lookup yields CDR1 MNHNS and CDR2 SASEGT. This CDR3 region has 17 residues. The ends lost 2 bases at V and 8 bases at J; junction bases unmatched: 14. Here the CDR3 reads CASSEFSQGAGWSTQYF. CDR3 coding DNA: TGTGCCAGCAGTGAATTTTCACAGGGGGCGGGGTGGAGTACGCAGTATTTT.

This clone was detected once. The chain couples TRBV10-3 to TRBJ2-7, with TRBD1 matching over 9 bases. CDR1 ENHRY and CDR2 SYGVKD come from the germline V gene. Trimming took 3 bases from V and 4 from J; bases not matched to a gene: 4. The CDR3 spans 14 residues. The CDR3 reads CAISETDRGYEQYF. CDR3 nucleotides: TGTGCCATCAGTGAAACGGACAGGGGTTACGAGCAGTACTTC.

This clone was recorded only once. Other DNA sequences from this sample encode an identical CDR3 as well. The chain carries TRBV11-2 and TRBJ2-2; D gene ambiguous. This CDR3 is built from 13 residues. Germline CDR1 SGHAT, CDR2 FQNNGV. V was pared by 1 base and J by 5 bases, with 5 bases between. The CDR3 nucleotides read TGTGCCAGCAGCTTAGTGTGGACCGGGGAGCTGTTTTTT. Its protein is CASSLVWTGELFF.

CDR3 amino acids: CATSMGVMETQYF. The CDR3 DNA is TGTGCCACCAGCATGGGGGTAATGGAGACCCAGTACTTC. The J gene is TRBJ2-5, the V gene TRBV15; D tentatively fits TRBD1 or TRBD2 (5 bases each). The germline V gene has CDR1 LNHNV and CDR2 YYDKDF (reference sequence). The CDR3 spans 13 residues. Trimming took 4 bases from V and 5 from J, leaving 11 bases between them.

The chain has TRBV5-6 and TRBJ2-7; D is ambiguous. The V end lost 0 bases, the J end lost 4 bases, and 8 bases lay between the germline ends. CDR3 length: 13 amino acids. CDR1 SGHDT and CDR2 YYEEEE come from the germline V gene. CDR3 sequence (DNA): TGTGCCAGCAGCTTGGCAGGAAAATACGAGCAGTACTTC. This translates into CASSLAGKYEQYF.

The genes are TRBV6-5 and TRBJ2-3, with TRBD2 matching over 12 bases. Germline V gives CDR1 MNHEY, CDR2 SVGAGI. Losses at the gene ends were 2 bases for V and 0 bases for J; bases not matched to a gene: 0. The CDR3 runs 16 residues. CDR3 amino acids: CASSYGLAGSTDTQYF. In DNA form, the CDR3 reads TGTGCCAGCAGTTACGGACTAGCGGGAAGCACAGATACGCAGTATTTT.

The rearrangement joins TRBV9 to TRBJ2-7; D may be TRBD2 (5 bases). Trimming took 0 bases from V and 5 from J, leaving 15 bases between them. This CDR3 contains 15 residues. Germline V gene data show CDR1 as SGDLS and CDR2 as YYNGEE. CDR3 DNA: TGTGCCAGCAGCGTAGCTGGGAGCCCTGACAACGAGCAGTACTTC. Residues: CASSVAGSPDNEQYF. Based on the CDR3 plus reference TRBV9 and TRBJ2-7, the full variable domain is DSGVTQTPKHLITATGQRVTLRCSPRSGDLSVYWYQQSLDQGLQFLIQYYNGEERAKGNILERFSAQQFPDLHSELNLSSLELGDSALYFCASSVAGSPDNEQYFGPGTRLTVT.

As to this clone: The sample contains more than one DNA sequence encoding this CDR3. V gene TRBV9 combines with J gene TRBJ2-1; 12 bases line up with TRBD2. J gave up 7 bases and V 0 bases, and 2 bases lay outside the gene matches. The CDR3 sequence is 15 residues long. The germline V gene has CDR1 SGDLS and CDR2 YYNGEE. The CDR3 sequence is CASSVGGTSGNEQFF. CDR3 in DNA: TGTGCCAGCAGCGTAGGGGGGACTAGCGGGAATGAGCAGTTCTTC.

The rearrangement joins TRBV9 to TRBJ1-4, with 8 bases that match TRBD1. The germline V gene encodes CDR1 SGDLS and CDR2 YYNGEE. Trimming at V came to 0 bases and at J to 5 bases, leaving 3 bases not matched to a gene. CDR3 length equals 15 residues. Here the CDR3 reads CASSVADRGNEKLFF. The CDR3 DNA reads TGTGCCAGCAGCGTAGCTGACAGGGGAAATGAAAAACTGTTTTTT.

The chain has TRBV4-1 and TRBJ2-1; maybe TRBD2 (6 bases). Per germline, CDR1 MGHRA and CDR2 YSYEKL. This CDR3 has 16 residues. V was pared by 3 bases and J by 0 bases, with 12 bases between. CDR3 coding DNA: TGCGCCAGCAGCCACTTAGCGGCACACTCCTACAATGAGCAGTTCTTC. It codes for CASSHLAAHSYNEQFF.

The rearrangement uses TRBV7-9 and TRBJ1-1; no clear D. This CDR3 is built from 13 residues. Germline V gene data show CDR1 as SEHNR and CDR2 as FQNEAQ (reference sequence). V was pared by 5 bases and J by 4 bases, with 11 bases between. The CDR3 sequence is CASSPTASTEAFF. The CDR3 coding sequence is TGTGCCAGCAGCCCTACAGCTAGCACTGAAGCTTTCTTT.

A single count supports this clone. The V gene is TRBV15, the J gene TRBJ2-3, with 7 bases lining up with TRBD1. Losses at the gene ends were 0 bases for V and 1 base for J; bases not matched to a gene: 7. This CDR3 spans 17 amino acids. Per germline, CDR1 LNHNV and CDR2 YYDKDF (reference sequence). CDR3: CATSRERNRGRTDTQYF. The CDR3 nucleotides are TGTGCCACCAGCAGAGAACGGAACAGGGGACGCACAGATACGCAGTATTTT. Full variable domain (remainder filled in from reference TRBV15 and TRBJ2-3): DAMVIQNPRYQVTQFGKPVTLSCSQTLNHNVMYWYQQKSSQAPKLLFHYYDKDFNNEADTPDNFQSRRPNTSFCFLDIRSPGLGDTAMYLCATSRERNRGRTDTQYFGPGTRLTVL.

V gene TRBV7-9 combines with J gene TRBJ2-4; D gene uncertain. CDR3 size: 16 residues. Germline CDR1 and CDR2: SEHNR and FQNEAQ (reference sequence). V was cut by 1 base and J by 0 bases, with 10 bases left in between. DNA for the CDR3: TGTGCCAGCAGCTTAGAGGGTCCCCTAGCCAAAAACATTCAGTACTTC. Protein: CASSLEGPLAKNIQYF.

This clone was seen a few times. The V gene is TRBV5-6, the J gene TRBJ1-1, with D uncertain. The ends were cut back, 1 base at V and 4 bases at J, with 8 bases in the middle. The CDR3 has 13 residues. Per the germline V gene, CDR1 is SGHDT and CDR2 is YYEEEE. CDR3 loop: CASSLIMSTEAFF. CDR3 DNA: TGTGCCAGCAGCTTGATAATGTCCACTGAAGCTTTCTTT.

The V call is TRBV2, the J call TRBJ1-2; 8 bases fit TRBD1. This CDR3 has 14 amino acids. The J segment lost 8 bases and the V segment lost 5 bases, leaving 10 bases of the junction unmatched. Germline V gene sequence: CDR1 SNHLY, CDR2 FYNNEI. CDR3 region: CASSSGGISSGYTF. CDR3 DNA sequence: TGTGCCAGCAGTTCAGGGGGCATCTCTAGCGGCTACACCTTC.

V and J are TRBV29-1 and TRBJ2-3; D might be TRBD2 (6 bases). The CDR3 is 13 residues long. Germline CDR1 is SQVTM and CDR2 is ANQGSEA. Between the trimmed V and J ends, which lost 5 bases and 3 bases, there was a span of 12 bases. CDR3 protein: CSVQGGETDTQYF. The CDR3 bases are TGCAGCGTTCAGGGCGGGGAGACAGATACGCAGTATTTT.

This rearrangement joins TRBV7-2 to TRBJ2-7, with D possibly being TRBD1 (6 bases). CDR1 SGHTA and CDR2 FQGNSA come from the germline V gene. The CDR3 contains 13 residues. The V end was cut by 5 bases, the J end by 3 bases, with 11 bases between. This chain's CDR3 is CASSDRFDYEQYF. In DNA, the CDR3 is TGTGCCAGCAGCGACAGGTTCGACTACGAGCAGTACTTC.

The chain is built from TRBV27 and TRBJ1-1; 8 bases align to TRBD1. Germline V gives CDR1 MNHEY, CDR2 SMNVEV (reference sequence). The V gene end was trimmed by 8 bases and the J gene end by 4 bases; junction bases not matched to a gene: 9. The CDR3 has 14 residues. The DNA for the CDR3 is TGTGCCAGCCTCAAAAGACAGGGGATCACTGAAGCTTTCTTT. It yields the protein CASLKRQGITEAFF.

The chain has TRBV7-9 and TRBJ2-2; D possibly corresponds to TRBD2 (5 bases). The CDR3 is 14 residues long. Trimming stripped 4 bases from V and 5 bases from J, with 11 bases between. Per the germline V gene, CDR1 is SEHNR and CDR2 is FQNEAQ (reference sequence). In nucleotides, the CDR3 is TGTGCCAGCAGCTGGGAGCTGAGTACCGGGGAGCTGTTTTTT. This sequence encodes CASSWELSTGELFF.

The chain combines TRBV6-5 with TRBJ1-3; no clear D. V shed 4 bases and J shed 0 bases, with 7 bases lying between them. Germline V gives CDR1 MNHEY, CDR2 SVGAGI. The CDR3 spans 14 residues. The CDR3 loop is CASSLGRSGNTIYF. CDR3 in DNA: TGTGCCAGCAGTTTGGGCCGCTCTGGAAACACCATATATTTT.

As for this clone: Different DNA sequences within this sample yield the same CDR3. The chain has TRBV27 and TRBJ2-1, with 7 positions matching TRBD2. The ends lost 8 bases at V and 0 bases at J; junction bases unmatched: 7. CDR1 and CDR2 from the germline V gene are MNHEY and SMNVEV (reference sequence). The CDR3 runs 15 residues. CDR3 protein: CASSPTGGSYNEQFF. CDR3 bases: TGTGCCAGCTCCCCCACGGGGGGCTCCTACAATGAGCAGTTCTTC.

The CDR3 region has the DNA TGCAGCGTTGTAGAGGGGGCGAGCAATCAGCCCCAGCATTTT. It translates to CSVVEGASNQPQHF. This chain links TRBV29-1 with TRBJ1-5, with 7 bases identical to TRBD1. Germline CDR1 and CDR2: SQVTM and ANQGSEA. J was trimmed by 1 base and V by 4 bases; bases with no gene match: 4. The CDR3 runs 14 residues. Filled out from reference TRBV29-1 and TRBJ1-5, the complete variable domain reads SAVISQKPSRDICQRGTSLTIQCQVDSQVTMMFWYRQQPGQSLTLIATANQGSEATYESGFVIDKFPISRPNLTFSTLTVSNMSPEDSSIYLCSVVEGASNQPQHFGDGTRLSIL.

J is TRBJ2-1 and V is TRBV5-4; weak D call: TRBD2 (5 bases). CDR1 is SGHNT and CDR2 is YYREEE in the germline V gene (reference sequence). The CDR3 sequence is 14 residues long. Trimming cost V 2 bases and J 10 bases, with 16 bases left between them. CDR3 residues: CASSLRLGTGEQFF. The CDR3 coding sequence is TGTGCCAGCAGCTTACGTCTAGGAACGGGGGAGCAGTTCTTC.

V and J are TRBV4-1 and TRBJ1-1; no firm D call. This CDR3 contains 15 residues. CDR1 and CDR2 (germline): MGHRA, YSYEKL. Trimming removed 2 bases at V and 0 bases at J, with 10 bases between. The CDR3 region has the DNA TGCGCCAGCAGCCAACATTTTGGGATGAACACTGAAGCTTTCTTT. Its translation is CASSQHFGMNTEAFF.

The chain links TRBV7-6 to TRBJ1-1; maybe TRBD1 (5 bases). This CDR3 spans 16 amino acids. The germline V gene encodes CDR1 SGHVS and CDR2 FNYEAQ. V lost 2 bases and J 6 bases, leaving 19 bases between the germline ends. The CDR3 protein is CASSLSGNGGVAEAFF. The CDR3 region has the DNA TGTGCCAGCAGCTTATCGGGCAACGGGGGTGTTGCTGAAGCTTTCTTT.

V usage is TRBV5-1 and J usage is TRBJ2-1; perhaps TRBD2 as D (6 bases). Trimming removed 1 base from V and 0 bases from J, with 11 bases in between. In germline, CDR1 is SGHRS, CDR2 YFSETQ. This CDR3 has 16 amino acids. This chain's CDR3 is CASSLRAGSSYNEQFF. CDR3 DNA: TGCGCCAGCAGCTTGAGGGCGGGAAGCTCCTACAATGAGCAGTTCTTC.